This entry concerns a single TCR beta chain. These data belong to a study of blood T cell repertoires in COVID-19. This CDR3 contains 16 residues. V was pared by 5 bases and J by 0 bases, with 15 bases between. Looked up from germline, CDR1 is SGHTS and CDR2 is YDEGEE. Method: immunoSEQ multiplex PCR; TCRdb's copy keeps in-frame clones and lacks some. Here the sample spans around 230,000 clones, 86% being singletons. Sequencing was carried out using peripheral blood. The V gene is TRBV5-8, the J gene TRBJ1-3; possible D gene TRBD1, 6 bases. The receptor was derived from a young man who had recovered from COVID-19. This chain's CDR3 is CASSSGTSSSGNTIYF. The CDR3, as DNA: TGTGCCAGCAGTTCCGGGACATCGAGCTCTGGAAACACCATATATTTT.